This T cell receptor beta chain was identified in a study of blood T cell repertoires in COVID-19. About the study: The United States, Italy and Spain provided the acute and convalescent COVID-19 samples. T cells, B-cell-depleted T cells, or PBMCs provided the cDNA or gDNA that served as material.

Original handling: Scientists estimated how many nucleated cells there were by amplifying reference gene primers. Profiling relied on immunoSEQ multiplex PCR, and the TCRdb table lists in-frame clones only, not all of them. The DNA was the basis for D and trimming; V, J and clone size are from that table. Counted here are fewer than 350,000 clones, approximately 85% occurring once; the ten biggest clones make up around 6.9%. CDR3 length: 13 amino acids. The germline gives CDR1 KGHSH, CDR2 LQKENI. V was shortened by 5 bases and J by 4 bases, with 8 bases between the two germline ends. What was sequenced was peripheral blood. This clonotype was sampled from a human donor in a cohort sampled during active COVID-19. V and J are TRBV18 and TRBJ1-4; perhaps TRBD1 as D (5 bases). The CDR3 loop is CASSKDNNEKLFF. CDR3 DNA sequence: TGTGCCAGCTCAAAGGACAATAATGAAAAACTGTTTTTT.